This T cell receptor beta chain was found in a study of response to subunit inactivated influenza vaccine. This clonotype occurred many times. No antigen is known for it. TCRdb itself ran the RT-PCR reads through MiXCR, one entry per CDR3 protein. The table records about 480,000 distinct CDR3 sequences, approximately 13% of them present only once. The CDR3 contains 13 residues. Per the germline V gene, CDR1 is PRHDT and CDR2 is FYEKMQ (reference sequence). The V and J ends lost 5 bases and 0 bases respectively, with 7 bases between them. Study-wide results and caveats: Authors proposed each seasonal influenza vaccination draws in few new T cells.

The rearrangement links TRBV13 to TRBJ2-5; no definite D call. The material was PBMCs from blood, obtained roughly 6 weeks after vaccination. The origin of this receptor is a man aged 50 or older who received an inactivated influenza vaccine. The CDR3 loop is CASSLLYQETQYF. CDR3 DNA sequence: TGTGCCAGCAGCCTACTATACCAAGAGACCCAGTACTTC.